This T cell receptor beta chain was retrieved from a study of molecular identifiers for immune sequencing clone quantification. TCRdb re-analysed the PCR reads in MiXCR, keeping a single row per CDR3 protein. This table holds about 640,000 distinct CDR3 sequences, 20% found once. Trimming pared 1 base from V and 18 bases from J, leaving 13 bases between. This CDR3 contains 12 residues. Germline V CDR1 and CDR2: SEHNR, FQNEAQ (reference sequence). This clonotype was counted ten times or more. This receptor was obtained from a human donor in good health. Some libraries in this study had Jurkat cell RNA spiked in. The genes are TRBV7-9 and TRBJ1-6; D unresolved. Sequencing was done on a sample of naive CD8+ T cells from blood, with Jurkat cell RNA spiked in. Subset described: FACS-sorted CD8+CD4-CCR7+CD45RA+ naive T cells. This chain's CDR3 is CASSLGRQPSHF. CDR3 nucleotides: TGTGCCAGCAGCTTAGGTCGCCAGCCCTCCCACTTT. Drawing the rest from reference TRBV7-9 and TRBJ1-6, the complete variable domain is DTGVSQNPRHKITKRGQNVTFRCDPISEHNRLYWYRQTLGQGPEFLTYFQNEAQLEKSRLLSDRFSAERPKGSFSTLEIQRTEQGDSAMYLCASSLGRQPSHFGNGTRLTVT.